The T cell receptor beta chain described here comes from a study of blood T cell repertoires in COVID-19. Only in-frame clones appear in the TCRdb table, and some are missing; sequencing was by immunoSEQ multiplex PCR. The sample lists some 59,000 clones; 90% to 95% were seen once. The CDR3 is made up of 16 amino acids. Germline V gene sequence: CDR1 SGHRS, CDR2 YFSETQ. V lost 0 bases and J lost 0; bases outside the gene matches: 2. The sample consisted of peripheral blood. The chain uses TRBV5-1 and TRBJ1-2; 10 bases are shared with TRBD1. This clonotype originated in a man aged 45 to 65 with acute or convalescent COVID-19. The DNA for the CDR3 is TGCGCCAGCAGCTTGGGGGACAGGGGCCCTAACTATGGCTACACCTTC. Its translation is CASSLGDRGPNYGYTF.